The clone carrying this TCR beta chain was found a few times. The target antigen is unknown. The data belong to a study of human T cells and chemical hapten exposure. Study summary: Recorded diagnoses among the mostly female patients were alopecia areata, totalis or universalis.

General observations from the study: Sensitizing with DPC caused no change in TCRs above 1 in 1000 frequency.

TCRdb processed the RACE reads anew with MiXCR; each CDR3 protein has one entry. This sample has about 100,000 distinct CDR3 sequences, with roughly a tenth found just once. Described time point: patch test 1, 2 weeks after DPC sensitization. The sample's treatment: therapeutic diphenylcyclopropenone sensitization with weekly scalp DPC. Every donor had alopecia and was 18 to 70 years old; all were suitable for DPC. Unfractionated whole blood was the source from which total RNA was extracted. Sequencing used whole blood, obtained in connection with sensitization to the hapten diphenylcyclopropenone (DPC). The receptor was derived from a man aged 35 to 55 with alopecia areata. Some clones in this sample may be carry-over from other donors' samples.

The CDR3 here is CASSRDTGSYEQYF. The CDR3 DNA is TGTGCCAGCAGCCGGGACACAGGATCCTACGAGCAGTACTTC. V gene TRBV3-1 combines with J gene TRBJ2-7; D might be TRBD1 (6 bases). Deletions cut 4 bases from V and 1 base from J, with 11 bases between. The CDR3 totals 14 residues. CDR1 and CDR2 from the germline V gene are LGHDT and YNNKEL (reference sequence).